This is a list of T cell receptor beta chains from one sample in a study of blood T cell repertoires in COVID-19. Clones were read by immunoSEQ multiplex PCR, and TCRdb kept only the in-frame ones, dropping some. The table lists about 67,000 clones, over 70% of them singletons. Sequenced material: peripheral blood. These receptors were collected from a man aged 45-60 years with active COVID-19. Each CDR3 is given with its conserved first and last residue. Each record gives: V gene, CDR3 protein.

v_call: TRBV2; cdr3_aa: CASRIQGRELFF
v_call: TRBV2; cdr3_aa: CASSVLNRVNYGYTF
v_call: TRBV3-1/TRBV3-2; cdr3_aa: CASSRGVQSQETQYF
v_call: TRBV18; cdr3_aa: CASSRRRDQPQHF
v_call: TRBV5-6; cdr3_aa: CASSLGLYEQYF
v_call: TRBV6-2/TRBV6-3; cdr3_aa: CASSYPEETQYF
v_call: TRBV7-2; cdr3_aa: CASSSINEQFF
v_call: TRBV7-8; cdr3_aa: CASSPTSGRNLNRGGESYNEQFF
v_call: TRBV3-1/TRBV3-2; cdr3_aa: CASSPPRGQGNSGANVLTF
v_call: TRBV3-1/TRBV3-2; cdr3_aa: CASRPGTGNHEQYF
v_call: TRBV24-1; cdr3_aa: CATSGGPWDTEAFF
v_call: TRBV30; cdr3_aa: CAWSVAFSTDTQYF
v_call: TRBV29-1; cdr3_aa: CSVGQFYEQYF
v_call: TRBV5-6; cdr3_aa: CASSYSYPEQFF
v_call: TRBV10-3; cdr3_aa: CAIGQGGEQYF
v_call: TRBV6-5; cdr3_aa: CASRSGATNEKLFF
v_call: TRBV18; cdr3_aa: CASSPNTGGSNYGYTF
v_call: TRBV5-4; cdr3_aa: CASSSRDYLNEQFF
v_call: TRBV5-1; cdr3_aa: CASSYLTGTGLLEQFF
v_call: TRBV28; cdr3_aa: CASSLTDTQYF
v_call: TRBV5-8; cdr3_aa: CASTPWQEKLFF
v_call: TRBV9; cdr3_aa: CASSVVAGGPGDTQYF
v_call: TRBV5-5; cdr3_aa: CASSLQQHNEQFF
v_call: TRBV9; cdr3_aa: CASSSTGVKSQPQHF
v_call: TRBV4-1; cdr3_aa: CASSQGLTGENNGYTF
v_call: TRBV3-1/TRBV3-2; cdr3_aa: CASSQGLNTGGAELFF
v_call: TRBV20-1; cdr3_aa: CSGTRSDEQFF
v_call: TRBV27; cdr3_aa: CASSYRAGYEQYF
v_call: TRBV7-9; cdr3_aa: CASSSTGGQETQYF
v_call: TRBV4-1; cdr3_aa: CASSQLGLAGGPGWEAGELFF
v_call: TRBV4-3; cdr3_aa: CASSQDRVISTYGYTF
v_call: TRBV27; cdr3_aa: CASHHRQREAHNEQFF
v_call: TRBV18; cdr3_aa: CASSPPRTSGRMQFF
v_call: TRBV7-9; cdr3_aa: CASSLSGTGDEQYF